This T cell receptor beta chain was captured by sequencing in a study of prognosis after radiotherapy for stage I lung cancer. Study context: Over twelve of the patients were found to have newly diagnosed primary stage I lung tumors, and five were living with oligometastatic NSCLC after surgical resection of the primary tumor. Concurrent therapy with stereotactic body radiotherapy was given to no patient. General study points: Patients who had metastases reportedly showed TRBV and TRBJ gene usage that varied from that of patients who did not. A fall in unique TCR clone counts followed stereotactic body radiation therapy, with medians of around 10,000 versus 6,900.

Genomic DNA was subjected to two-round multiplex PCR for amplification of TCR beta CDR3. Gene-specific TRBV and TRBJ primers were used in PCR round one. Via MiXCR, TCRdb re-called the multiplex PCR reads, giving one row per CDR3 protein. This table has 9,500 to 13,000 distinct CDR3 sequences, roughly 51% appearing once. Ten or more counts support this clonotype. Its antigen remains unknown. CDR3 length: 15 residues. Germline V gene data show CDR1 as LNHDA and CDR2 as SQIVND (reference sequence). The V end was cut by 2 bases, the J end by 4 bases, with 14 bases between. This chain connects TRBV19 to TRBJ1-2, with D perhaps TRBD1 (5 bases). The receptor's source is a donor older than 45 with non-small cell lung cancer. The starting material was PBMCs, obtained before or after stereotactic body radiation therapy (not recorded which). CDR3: CASSIRGADGYGYTF. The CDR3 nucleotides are TGTGCCAGTAGTATAAGAGGGGCAGATGGCTATGGCTACACCTTC. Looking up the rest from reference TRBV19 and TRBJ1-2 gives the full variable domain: DGGITQSPKYLFRKEGQNVTLSCEQNLNHDAMYWYRQDPGQGLRLIYYSQIVNDFQKGDIAEGYSVSREKKESFPLTVTSAQKNPTAFYLCASSIRGADGYGYTFGSGTRLTVV.